This T cell receptor beta chain was profiled in a study of cytomegalovirus exposure and HLA in healthy donors. The primer mix had 60 Vbeta and 13 Jbeta primers. The repertoire was sequenced with immunoSEQ multiplex PCR; TCRdb's copy has only in-frame clones and lacks some. The sample carries 110,000 or so clones, around 73% recorded once. With 1 base clipped from V and 5 bases from J, the junction kept 4 bases outside the gene matches. This CDR3 has 15 amino acids. CDR1 is SGHVS and CDR2 is FQNEAQ in the germline V gene. Specimen: PBMCs. The chain employs TRBV7-8 and TRBJ2-3, with 9 bases that match TRBD2. This clonotype was sampled from a man aged 30 to 45 in good health and CMV-seronegative. The CDR3 reads CASSLGGGRVDTQYF. The CDR3 DNA sequence: TGTGCCAGCAGCTTAGGAGGCGGGAGGGTAGATACGCAGTATTTT.